This T cell receptor beta chain was recorded in a study of beta chain bispecific antibodies for T cell cancers. Broader study findings: Most targeted TRBV signal came from the leukemia cell line cells, not normal T cells.

T cells were expanded from blood mononuclear cells for 2 to 4 days with anti-CD3 OKT3 or CD3/CD28 beads. As for this clonotype: Antigen unknown.

The CDR3 has 11 amino acids. V lost 4 bases, J lost 4 bases, and 2 bases lay in between. CDR1 is SGHAT and CDR2 is FQNNGV in the germline V gene. Using its own MiXCR run on the 5' RACE reads, TCRdb lists one record per CDR3 protein. This sample has about 20,000 distinct CDR3 sequences, with 2.6% found just once. This receptor was obtained from a human donor in good health. Some clones in this sample may be carry-over from other donors' samples. The sequencing sample was made of healthy donor T cells cultured with leukemia cells. This chain uses TRBV11-2 with TRBJ2-1; D gene ambiguous. The CDR3 nucleotides read TGTGCCAGCAGCTATTACAATGAGCAGTTCTTC. Amino acids: CASSYYNEQFF.